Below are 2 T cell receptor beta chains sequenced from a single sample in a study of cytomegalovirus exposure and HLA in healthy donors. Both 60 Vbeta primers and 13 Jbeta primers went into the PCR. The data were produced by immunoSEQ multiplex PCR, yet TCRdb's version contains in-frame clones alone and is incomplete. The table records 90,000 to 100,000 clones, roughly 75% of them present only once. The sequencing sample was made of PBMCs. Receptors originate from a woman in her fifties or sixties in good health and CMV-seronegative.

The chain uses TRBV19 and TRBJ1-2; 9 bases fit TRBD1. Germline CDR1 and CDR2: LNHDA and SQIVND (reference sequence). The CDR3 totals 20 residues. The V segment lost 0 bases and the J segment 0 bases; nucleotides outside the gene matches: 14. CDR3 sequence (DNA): TGTGCCAGTAGTATAGATCTGGGACAGGGTATAGGAGTTGCTAACTATGGCTACACCTTC. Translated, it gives CASSIDLGQGIGVANYGYTF. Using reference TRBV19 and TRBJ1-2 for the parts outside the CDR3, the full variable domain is DGGITQSPKYLFRKEGQNVTLSCEQNLNHDAMYWYRQDPGQGLRLIYYSQIVNDFQKGDIAEGYSVSREKKESFPLTVTSAQKNPTAFYLCASSIDLGQGIGVANYGYTFGSGTRLTVV.

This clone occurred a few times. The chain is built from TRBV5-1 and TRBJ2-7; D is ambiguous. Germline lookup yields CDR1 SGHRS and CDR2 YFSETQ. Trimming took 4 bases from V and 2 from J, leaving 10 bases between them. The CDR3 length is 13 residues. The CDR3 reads CASSPGSAYEQYF. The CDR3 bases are TGCGCCAGCAGCCCAGGAAGTGCCTACGAGCAGTACTTC.